These 17 T cell receptor beta chains were sequenced from one sample in a study of blood T cell repertoires in COVID-19. Produced via immunoSEQ multiplex PCR; TCRdb's table is partial and in-frame only. Here the sample spans about 210,000 clones, 90% to 95% being singletons. The sample consisted of peripheral blood. These receptors originate from a man younger than 40 with acute or convalescent COVID-19.

V gene TRBV5-1 combines with J gene TRBJ2-2; D perhaps matches TRBD1 (6 bases). The CDR3 is 15 amino acids. Trimming pared 1 base from V and 9 bases from J, leaving 16 bases between. The germline gives CDR1 SGHRS, CDR2 YFSETQ. The CDR3 sequence is CASSLSQGGIRELFF. DNA of the CDR3: TGCGCCAGCAGCTTGTCACAGGGTGGTATCCGGGAGCTGTTTTTT.

A word on this clone: One junction end does not reproduce the germline sequence, and a read error may be involved. J is TRBJ2-5 and V is TRBV7-7, with TRBD2 as a possible D gene (7 bases). CDR3 size: 14 residues. Germline V gene lookup returns CDR1 SSHAT and CDR2 FNYEAQ (reference sequence). The CDR3 coding sequence is TGTGCTAGCAGCCCCGATCGGGGGGCGGAGACCCAGTACTTC. Translating it yields CASSPDRGAETQYF. Variable domain in full (rest from reference TRBV7-7 and TRBJ2-5): GAGVSQSPRYKVTKRGQDVTLRCDPISSHATLYWYQQALGQGPEFLTYFNYEAQPDKSGLPSDRFSAERPEGSISTLTIQRTEQRDSAMYRCASSPDRGAETQYFGPGTRLLVL.

This rearrangement joins TRBV11-1 to TRBJ2-7; 7 nucleotides agree with TRBD1. The V segment lost 1 base and the J segment 6 bases; nucleotides outside the gene matches: 6. Germline V gene data show CDR1 as SGHAT and CDR2 as FQDESV (reference sequence). This CDR3 has 14 amino acids. CDR3 DNA sequence: TGTGCCAGCAGCTTAGATCCGACAGGGCTCGAGCAGTACTTC. Its translation is CASSLDPTGLEQYF.

CDR3 amino acids: CASSLPGTGDLYEQYF. The CDR3 DNA reads TGTGCCAGCAGTTTACCCGGGACAGGCGACCTCTACGAGCAGTACTTC. The V call is TRBV28, the J call TRBJ2-7, with 8 bases aligning to TRBD1. The CDR3 is made up of 16 amino acids. Per the germline V gene, CDR1 is MDHEN and CDR2 is SYDVKM. The junction had 9 bases not matched to a gene; V was cut back by 2 bases and J by 3 bases.

DNA for the CDR3: TGCGCCAGCAGCTTCCAGGGGGCGTCCTACGAGCAGTACTTC. Translating it yields CASSFQGASYEQYF. V usage is TRBV5-1 and J usage is TRBJ2-7; 8 bases match TRBD1. V shed 2 bases, J shed 1 base, and the junction held 2 bases outside the gene matches. The CDR3 is 14 amino acids. Germline loops: CDR1 SGHRS, CDR2 YFSETQ.

This clone was observed a few times. The chain employs TRBV9 and TRBJ2-1; TRBD2 might be the D (5 bases). The germline V and J ends were trimmed by 0 bases and 4 bases, with 8 bases remaining between them. The CDR3 is 14 amino acids. Germline V gives CDR1 SGDLS, CDR2 YYNGEE. Written as DNA, the CDR3 is TGTGCCAGCAGCGTAGACGGCGGGTACAATGAGCAGTTCTTC. It codes for CASSVDGGYNEQFF.

The chain employs TRBV5-1 and TRBJ2-7, with TRBD1 identical over 11 bases. The CDR3 runs 15 residues. Germline CDR1 SGHRS, CDR2 YFSETQ. With V trimmed by 4 bases and J by 6 bases, 9 bases remained unmatched. The CDR3, as DNA: TGCGCCAGCAGCCCAACTCGGACAGGGGGCGGCGAGCAGTACTTC. This translates into CASSPTRTGGGEQYF.

The V gene is TRBV19, the J gene TRBJ1-3; D remains unclear. CDR3 size: 13 residues. Between the trimmed V and J ends, which lost 3 bases and 5 bases, there was a span of 8 bases. Germline-derived CDR1 and CDR2 are LNHDA and SQIVND (reference sequence). CDR3 nucleotide sequence: TGTGCCAGTAGTATCTCCGGGAGAAACACCATATATTTT. Its translation is CASSISGRNTIYF.

This clone was observed a handful of times. A junction boundary mismatches the germline segment, possibly from a read error. The rearrangement uses TRBV6-1 and TRBJ1-4; D is unresolved. Germline CDR1 MNHNS, CDR2 SASEGT. This CDR3 has 13 amino acids. This chain's CDR3 is CASREGPKEKLFF. CDR3 coding DNA: TGTGCCAGCAGAGAAGGGCCAAAGGAAAAACTGTTTTTT.

V and J are TRBV3-1 (or the pseudogene TRBV3-2) and TRBJ2-1; D remains unclear. Trimming cost V 1 base and J 4 bases, with 8 bases left between them. CDR1 and CDR2 from the germline V gene are LGHDT and YNNKEL (reference sequence). The CDR3 has 14 residues. The CDR3 loop reads CASSQVNSYNEQFF. The CDR3 DNA reads TGTGCCAGCAGCCAAGTGAACAGTTACAATGAGCAGTTCTTC.

The V call is TRBV15, the J call TRBJ1-1; TRBD1 matches at 7 bases. Germline V CDR1 and CDR2: LNHNV, YYDKDF (reference sequence). J lost 6 bases, V lost 3 bases, and 7 bases had no gene match. There are 14 residues in the CDR3. The CDR3, as DNA: TGTGCCACCAGCAGGGAAAACAGGGGCCCTGAAGCTTTCTTT. This sequence encodes CATSRENRGPEAFF.

J is TRBJ2-7 and V is TRBV2; 14 bases fit TRBD2. The CDR3 has 15 amino acids. CDR1 is SNHLY, CDR2 FYNNEI, per germline. Losses at the gene ends were 6 bases for V and 5 bases for J; bases not matched to a gene: 6. Here the CDR3 reads CASSRRTSGGNEQYF. Written as DNA, the CDR3 is TGTGCCAGCAGCCGTCGGACTAGCGGGGGGAACGAGCAGTACTTC.

The rearrangement links TRBV19 to TRBJ2-3; TRBD1 agrees at 7 bases. V lost 2 bases, J lost 5 bases, and 10 bases stayed unmatched. The CDR3 runs to 16 residues. Germline V gene data show CDR1 as LNHDA and CDR2 as SQIVND (reference sequence). CDR3 in amino acids: CASSIWAQGRRDTQYF. The CDR3 bases are TGTGCCAGTAGTATATGGGCACAGGGGAGACGAGATACGCAGTATTTT.

V usage is TRBV5-4 and J usage is TRBJ1-2; D uncertain. The CDR3 spans 13 residues. The germline V and J ends were trimmed by 4 bases and 4 bases, with 11 bases remaining between them. From germline, CDR1 is SGHNT and CDR2 YYREEE (reference sequence). In DNA, the CDR3 is TGTGCCAGCAGCCCCGGAACAGTCTATGGCTACACCTTC. This encodes CASSPGTVYGYTF. The entire variable domain, with the rest obtained from reference TRBV5-4 and TRBJ1-2, is as follows: ETGVTQSPTHLIKTRGQQVTLRCSSQSGHNTVSWYQQALGQGPQFIFQYYREEENGRGNFPPRFSGLQFPNYSSELNVNALELDDSALYLCASSPGTVYGYTFGSGTRLTVV.

V gene TRBV19 combines with J gene TRBJ2-7, with a weak D call TRBD2 (6 bases). The CDR3 sequence is 13 residues long. Germline V lookup: CDR1 LNHDA, CDR2 SQIVND (reference sequence). V was pared by 5 bases and J by 3 bases, with 11 bases between. The CDR3 region has the DNA TGTGCCAGTAGTCTGGGAGGCTACTACGAGCAGTACTTC. Encoded protein: CASSLGGYYEQYF.

The chain has TRBV19 and TRBJ2-5; 9 bases fit TRBD1. The CDR3 has 16 residues. Germline loops: CDR1 LNHDA, CDR2 SQIVND (reference sequence). The ends lost 3 bases at V and 5 bases at J; junction bases unmatched: 10. This chain's CDR3 is CASSIRGTGLMETQYF. For the CDR3, the DNA is TGTGCCAGTAGTATCCGGGGGACAGGGCTTATGGAGACCCAGTACTTC.

This clone was seen only a few times. The rearrangement uses TRBV4-1 and TRBJ1-6; a possible D gene is TRBD1 (6 bases). The germline V and J ends were trimmed by 10 bases and 10 bases, with 20 bases remaining between them. CDR3 length: 14 amino acids. The germline gives CDR1 MGHRA, CDR2 YSYEKL. CDR3 nucleotide sequence: TGCGCCACCTGGGAGGGGGAGCTGGTATCACCCCTCCACTTT. Translated, it gives CATWEGELVSPLHF.